Listed below are T cell receptor beta chains from one sample, sequenced in a study of long-term antiretroviral therapy in people with HIV. TCRdb's copy holds only in-frame clones and misses some; the assay was immunoSEQ multiplex PCR. The sample carries 34,000 or so clones, roughly 94% recorded once. The sample consisted of unsorted PBMCs, taken around 5 years after starting antiretroviral therapy. The receptors come from a woman in her forties or fifties with HIV. The CDR3 runs from the conserved cysteine through the conserved F or W. Size is omitted from some rows. Given values are once, few, many or a class for expanded clones.

v_gene: TRBV10-3; abundance: -; CDR3aa: CAIKGDAGRSEQFF
v_gene: TRBV5-1; abundance: -; CDR3aa: CASSLVGPNTEAFF
v_gene: TRBV25-1; abundance: once; CDR3aa: CASSRQGSNQPQHF
v_gene: TRBV5-1; abundance: -; CDR3aa: CASSFGLAGNGELFF
v_gene: TRBV2; abundance: few; CDR3aa: CASSDKASGVRNEQFF
v_gene: TRBV27; abundance: -; CDR3aa: CASSYSAGSPLHF
v_gene: TRBV9; abundance: -; CDR3aa: CASSTGQPSAGYTF
v_gene: TRBV18; abundance: once; CDR3aa: CASSPGTGVSPLHF
v_gene: TRBV7-2; abundance: -; CDR3aa: CASSLGHPGQKGSGNTIYF
v_gene: TRBV7-2; abundance: -; CDR3aa: CASSLRQGDQPQHF
v_gene: TRBV30; abundance: -; CDR3aa: CARGRGHGYTF
v_gene: TRBV5-6; abundance: once; CDR3aa: CASSLVPGTKNTEAFF
v_gene: TRBV7-2; abundance: -; CDR3aa: CASSWTGPSLNEQFF
v_gene: TRBV27; abundance: -; CDR3aa: CASRLTGLIHEQYF
v_gene: TRBV6-6; abundance: -; CDR3aa: CASTNLANNEQFF
v_gene: TRBV6-6; abundance: -; CDR3aa: CASGRGITDTQYF
v_gene: TRBV19; abundance: once; CDR3aa: CASSIGSLLGPLNEQFF
v_gene: TRBV2; abundance: few; CDR3aa: CASSETGTQGTQYF
v_gene: TRBV11-2; abundance: -; CDR3aa: CASSLVGGAYTF
v_gene: TRBV4-3; abundance: -; CDR3aa: CASSQADRGAYEQYF
v_gene: TRBV5-8; abundance: -; CDR3aa: CASSFTRDDYTF
v_gene: TRBV30; abundance: -; CDR3aa: CAWSAAGPETQYF
v_gene: TRBV2; abundance: -; CDR3aa: CASSVITEGLAGELYEQYF
v_gene: TRBV7-9; abundance: -; CDR3aa: CASTRPGNTEAFF
v_gene: TRBV5-5; abundance: -; CDR3aa: CASSLTVLHGNSPLHF
v_gene: TRBV5-1; abundance: -; CDR3aa: CASSLVGTEAFF
v_gene: TRBV4-3; abundance: few; CDR3aa: CASSLRTGETDTQYF
v_gene: TRBV29-1; abundance: -; CDR3aa: CSVERAASGTQYF
v_gene: TRBV19; abundance: -; CDR3aa: CASSILAVSNEKLFF
v_gene: TRBV5-1; abundance: -; CDR3aa: CASSLGTGALENEKLFF
v_gene: TRBV6-5; abundance: -; CDR3aa: CASSYSRAQQAFF
v_gene: TRBV2; abundance: -; CDR3aa: CASRAGTSADTQYF